The 13 T cell receptor beta chains listed next were all sequenced from one sample in a study of human T cells and chemical hapten exposure. Sample time point: patch test 3, about 24 weeks after DPC sensitization. Treatment in this sample: therapeutic diphenylcyclopropenone sensitization with weekly scalp DPC. TCRdb called the RACE reads again in MiXCR, with one record for every CDR3 protein. Of some 89,000 distinct CDR3 sequences listed, roughly 27% are singletons. Source: whole blood, taken in connection with sensitization to the hapten diphenylcyclopropenone (DPC). The source is a man aged 40-49 years with alopecia areata. Some clones in this sample may be carry-over from other donors' samples.

V is TRBV20-1 and J is TRBJ2-7; 11 nucleotides line up with TRBD2. Germline values: CDR1 DFQATT, CDR2 SNEGSKA (reference sequence). V was clipped by 7 bases and J by 4 bases; unmatched bases: 9. The CDR3 loop spans 14 amino acids. The CDR3 bases are TGCAGTGTCCCGTCTACTAGCGGGAGATACGAGCAGTACTTC. Translation: CSVPSTSGRYEQYF.

CDR3 DNA: TGTGCCAGCTGTTGGACTAGCGGTTACAATGAGCAGTTCTTC. Translating gives CASCWTSGYNEQFF. The V gene is TRBV28, the J gene TRBJ2-1, with 10 nucleotides matching TRBD2. The CDR3 covers 14 residues. Germline V gives CDR1 MDHEN, CDR2 SYDVKM. Trimming took 8 bases from V and 4 from J; bases not matched to a gene: 5.

This clonotype was seen once. V and J are TRBV5-6 and TRBJ2-5; D unresolved. The CDR3 consists of 12 residues. V lost 0 bases, J lost 5 bases, and 5 bases lay in between. Germline CDR1 is SGHDT and CDR2 is YYEEEE. The CDR3 here is CASSLGTETQYF. CDR3 sequence (DNA): TGTGCCAGCAGCTTGGGCACCGAGACCCAGTACTTC. The complete variable domain, with remaining parts taken from reference TRBV5-6 and TRBJ2-5, reads DAGVTQSPTHLIKTRGQQVTLRCSPKSGHDTVSWYQQALGQGPQFIFQYYEEEERQRGNFPDRFSGHQFPNYSSELNVNALLLGDSALYLCASSLGTETQYFGPGTRLLVL.

The chain combines TRBV19 with TRBJ2-7, with 11 bases that match TRBD2. Germline V gene data show CDR1 as LNHDA and CDR2 as SQIVND (reference sequence). Trimming took 7 bases from V and 2 from J; bases not matched to a gene: 22. The CDR3 covers 20 residues. CDR3 sequence reads: CASNVRPQGRGLAGTYEQYF. The CDR3 coding sequence is TGTGCCAGTAACGTCCGACCACAGGGCCGAGGACTAGCGGGCACCTACGAGCAGTACTTC.

The chain has TRBV5-1 and TRBJ2-7, with 7 bases that match TRBD1. The CDR3 totals 14 residues. Germline CDR1 reads SGHRS; CDR2 reads YFSETQ. V lost 4 bases and J lost 2; bases outside the gene matches: 6. The CDR3: CASSPGTAPYEQYF. DNA for the CDR3: TGCGCCAGCAGCCCCGGGACAGCCCCCTACGAGCAGTACTTC.

This clonotype was seen a handful of times. The chain recombines TRBV7-9 with TRBJ2-2; TRBD1 or TRBD2 may be the D gene (5 bases each). Germline assignment: CDR1 SEHNR and CDR2 FQNEAQ (reference sequence). V lost 8 bases, J lost 1 base, and 14 bases lay in between. This CDR3 region has 15 residues. This chain's CDR3 is CASFPGRKNTGELFF. DNA for the CDR3: TGTGCCAGCTTCCCGGGGCGGAAGAACACCGGGGAGCTGTTTTTT.

The chain uses TRBV25-1 and TRBJ2-3; no definite D call. V was pared by 9 bases and J by 3 bases, with 10 bases between. The CDR3 totals 12 residues. Germline V gives CDR1 MGHDK, CDR2 SYGVNS. CDR3 DNA sequence: TGTGCCAGTACCAGTTGGACAGATACGCAGTATTTT. This sequence encodes CASTSWTDTQYF.

The chain recombines TRBV20-1 with TRBJ2-5; 7 bases align to TRBD2. V shed 3 bases, J shed 1 base, and the junction held 5 bases outside the gene matches. The CDR3 is 14 amino acids. Germline loops: CDR1 DFQATT, CDR2 SNEGSKA (reference sequence). This chain's CDR3 is CSASASGLQETQYF. CDR3 DNA: TGCAGTGCTAGCGCTAGCGGCCTCCAAGAGACCCAGTACTTC.

The chain employs TRBV20-1 and TRBJ1-4; TRBD1 matches at 7 bases. The CDR3 loop spans 13 amino acids. Trimming cost V 5 bases and J 4 bases; bases outside gene matches: 4. Germline CDR1 and CDR2: DFQATT and SNEGSKA (reference sequence). This CDR3 reads CSAGQADNEKLFF. The CDR3 DNA is TGCAGTGCTGGACAGGCCGATAATGAAAAACTGTTTTTT.

This clonotype was observed a few times. The V and J genes are TRBV12-3 or TRBV12-4 and TRBJ2-2; 9 positions match TRBD1. V lost 6 bases, J lost 4 bases, and 15 bases stayed unmatched. The CDR3 is made up of 18 amino acids. The CDR3 nucleotides read TGTGCCAGCAGGCCAGCCGTACAGGGGGCGCGGTCCACCGGGGAGCTGTTTTTT. This gives the protein CASRPAVQGARSTGELFF.

V usage is TRBV10-3 and J usage is TRBJ2-7, with 12 bases lining up with TRBD1. Trimming removed 6 bases from V and 5 bases from J; junction bases left unmatched: 8. CDR3 length: 15 residues. Germline V gene sequence: CDR1 ENHRY, CDR2 SYGVKD. CDR3 amino acids: CAIRNPGQGAHEQYF. The CDR3, as DNA: TGTGCCATCAGGAATCCGGGACAGGGGGCCCACGAGCAGTACTTC.

V usage is TRBV9 and J usage is TRBJ2-2; D unclear. The CDR3 sequence is 14 residues long. Germline V gives CDR1 SGDLS, CDR2 YYNGEE. The V and J ends lost 5 bases and 0 bases respectively, with 8 bases between them. DNA for the CDR3: TGTGCCAGCAGGCCCACCACGAACACCGGGGAGCTGTTTTTT. This encodes CASRPTTNTGELFF.

This sequence joins TRBV5-1 and TRBJ2-3; 13 positions agree with TRBD2. CDR3 length: 17 residues. The junction had 6 bases not matched to a gene; V was cut back by 2 bases and J by 3 bases. In germline, CDR1 is SGHRS, CDR2 YFSETQ. The CDR3 coding sequence is TGCGCCAGCAGCTTAACTAGCGGGAGGGCCTTAACAGATACGCAGTATTTT. As protein: CASSLTSGRALTDTQYF.